This is a list of T cell receptor beta chains from one sample in a study. TCRdb reprocessed the reads with MiXCR, giving one entry per CDR3 protein. Of over 4,000 distinct CDR3 sequences listed, over 7.5% are singletons. Input material: CD4+ T cells from peripheral blood. The origin of the receptors is a human donor with rheumatoid arthritis. CDR3s include the opening cysteine and the closing phenylalanine or tryptophan. Fields, in order: J gene, clone size, D gene, CDR3 length, V gene, CDR3 protein, CDR3 DNA. A D gene is named only where the DNA matches it firmly. Expanded clones are given a class, and other clones once, few, many or no size at all.

>TRBJ1-1|many|.|11|TRBV19
CASRRLTEAFF
TGTGCCAGTAGACGGCTCACTGAAGCTTTCTTT
>TRBJ1-1|medium-sized|.|15|TRBV28
CASSLRPGVNTEAFF
TGTGCCAGCAGTTTACGTCCAGGGGTGAACACTGAAGCTTTCTTT
>TRBJ1-5|medium-sized|TRBD1|14|TRBV7-2
CASSLTGGNQPQHF
TGTGCCAGCAGCTTGACAGGGGGCAATCAGCCCCAGCATTTT
>TRBJ2-1|.|TRBD2|14|TRBV5-1
CASSFTSGRSEQFF
TGCGCCAGCAGCTTTACTAGCGGGAGGAGTGAGCAGTTCTTC
>TRBJ1-5|medium-sized|.|14|TRBV5-1
CASSFSGEGQPQHF
TGCGCCAGCAGCTTTTCGGGGGAGGGTCAGCCCCAGCATTTT
>TRBJ2-7|medium-sized|TRBD1|14|TRBV19
CASRRDRGAYEQYF
TGTGCCAGTAGGAGGGACAGGGGGGCCTACGAGCAGTACTTC
>TRBJ2-2|medium-sized|.|12|TRBV7-2
CASSSPTGELFF
TGTGCCAGCAGCTCTCCCACCGGGGAGCTGTTTTTT
>TRBJ2-1|medium-sized|.|15|TRBV11-2
CASSLESGSYNEQFF
TGTGCCAGCAGCTTAGAAAGTGGGTCCTACAATGAGCAGTTCTTC
>TRBJ2-7|.|TRBD2|15|TRBV3-1
CASSGTSHRAYEQYF
TGTGCCAGCAGCGGGACTAGCCACCGGGCCTACGAGCAGTACTTC
>TRBJ2-1|many|TRBD2|12|TRBV20-1
CSVSGGYNEQFF
TGCAGTGTCAGCGGGGGGTATAATGAGCAGTTCTTC
>TRBJ1-2|few|.|13|TRBV14
CASSQVGALGYTF
TGTGCCAGCAGCCAAGTAGGGGCCTTGGGCTACACCTTC
>TRBJ2-3|many|TRBD2|15|TRBV5-6
CASSLAGGLTDTQYF
TGTGCCAGCAGCTTAGCGGGAGGCCTCACAGATACGCAGTATTTT
>TRBJ2-3|medium-sized|TRBD1|15|TRBV5-1
CASSLLGTGKDTQYF
TGCGCCAGCAGCTTGCTCGGGACAGGGAAAGATACGCAGTATTTT
>TRBJ2-5|many|TRBD1|15|TRBV20-1
CSASQDRGRQETQYF
TGCAGTGCGAGCCAAGACAGGGGGAGACAAGAGACCCAGTACTTC
>TRBJ2-7|.|.|14|TRBV3-1
CASSRPGTSYEQYF
TGTGCCAGCAGCAGACCAGGGACTTCCTACGAGCAGTACTTC
>TRBJ1-1|medium-sized|.|13|TRBV7-9
CASSLGPSSEAFF
TGTGCCAGCAGCTTAGGCCCGAGTTCTGAAGCTTTCTTT
>TRBJ2-3|many|TRBD2|14|TRBV29-1
CSVAAAAGGDTQYF
TGCAGCGTTGCAGCTGCGGCGGGAGGAGATACGCAGTATTTT
>TRBJ1-2|medium-sized|.|14|TRBV19
CASSMSLSFYGYTF
TGTGCCAGTAGTATGTCACTTTCGTTCTATGGCTACACCTTC
>TRBJ1-4|many|TRBD1|15|TRBV19
CASSSQGATNEKLFF
TGTGCCAGTAGTTCTCAGGGGGCGACTAATGAAAAACTGTTTTTT
>TRBJ1-4|.|TRBD1|14|TRBV5-1
CASSWGTADEKLFF
TGCGCCAGCAGCTGGGGGACAGCCGATGAAAAACTGTTTTTT
>TRBJ2-7|medium-sized|TRBD2|14|TRBV20-1
CSARPIAGGGEQYF
TGCAGTGCTAGACCCATAGCGGGAGGTGGTGAGCAGTACTTC
>TRBJ1-3|many|.|14|TRBV19
CASSATGSGNTIYF
TGTGCCAGTAGTGCAACAGGATCTGGAAACACCATATATTTT
>TRBJ2-1|many|TRBD2|16|TRBV11-2
CASSLGLAGFYNEQFF
TGTGCCAGCAGCTTAGGACTAGCGGGTTTTTACAATGAGCAGTTCTTC
>TRBJ1-1|many|TRBD1|16|TRBV7-2
CASSSPGTGGSTEAFF
TGTGCCAGCAGCTCCCCAGGGACAGGGGGCTCCACTGAAGCTTTCTTT
>TRBJ2-6|many|.|15|TRBV7-2
CASSLWGSGANVLTF
TGTGCCAGCAGCTTATGGGGTTCTGGGGCCAACGTCCTGACTTTC
>TRBJ2-3|medium-sized|.|15|TRBV5-5
CASSLGQSPLNTQYF
TGTGCCAGCAGCTTGGGCCAATCCCCCCTCAATACGCAGTATTTT
>TRBJ1-1|medium-sized|TRBD1|16|TRBV20-1
CSARGSGGVMNTEAFF
TGCAGTGCTAGAGGGTCAGGGGGTGTGATGAACACTGAAGCTTTCTTT
>TRBJ2-5|many|.|14|TRBV7-9
CASSLGGIQETQYF
TGTGCCAGCAGCTTAGGGGGAATTCAAGAGACCCAGTACTTC
>TRBJ1-5|.|TRBD1|16|TRBV5-6
CASSENGQERNQPQHF
TGTGCCAGCAGCGAAAATGGACAGGAGAGAAATCAGCCCCAGCATTTT
>TRBJ2-7|many|.|20|TRBV4-1
CASSQPITGLAVMSSYEQYF
TGCGCCAGCAGCCAACCAATAACAGGGCTAGCGGTGATGAGCTCCTACGAGCAGTACTTC
>TRBJ2-3|many|TRBD2|15|TRBV12-3/TRBV12-4
CASSLAGTSTDTQYF
TGTGCCAGCAGTTTAGCCGGGACTAGTACAGATACGCAGTATTTT
>TRBJ1-5|large|TRBD1|14|TRBV3-1
CASSQRTGGQPQHF
TGTGCCAGCAGCCAGAGGACAGGGGGCCAGCCCCAGCATTTT
>TRBJ2-1|many|TRBD2|17|TRBV2
CASSEASRIAGENEQFF
TGTGCCAGCAGTGAAGCCTCTAGAATAGCGGGAGAGAATGAGCAGTTCTTC
>TRBJ2-7|many|TRBD2|15|TRBV5-1
CASSLEPSGGYEQYF
TGCGCCAGCAGCTTGGAGCCTAGCGGGGGCTACGAGCAGTACTTC
>TRBJ2-7|few|.|16|TRBV6-2/TRBV6-3
CASSRILGVGLYEQYF
TGTGCCAGCAGCCGGATCCTAGGGGTAGGGCTCTACGAGCAGTACTTC
>TRBJ2-3|few|TRBD1|15|TRBV28
CASSTQGASSDTQYF
TGTGCCAGCAGTACACAGGGGGCGTCCTCGGATACGCAGTATTTT
>TRBJ2-5|medium-sized|.|11|TRBV11-2
CASSLEETQYF
TGTGCCAGCAGCCTCGAAGAGACCCAGTACTTC
>TRBJ2-2|many|.|17|TRBV19
CASSIKGGPANTGELFF
TGTGCCAGTAGTATAAAAGGTGGGCCAGCGAACACCGGGGAGCTGTTTTTT
>TRBJ1-1|medium-sized|.|14|TRBV6-1
CASSGGLANTEAFF
TGTGCCAGCAGTGGTGGACTCGCGAACACTGAAGCTTTCTTT
>TRBJ1-2|many|TRBD1|13|TRBV2
CASSSQGAYGYTF
TGTGCCAGCAGTTCACAGGGGGCTTATGGCTACACCTTC
>TRBJ2-3|large|TRBD2|17|TRBV4-2
CASSQDLAGELTDTQYF
TGTGCCAGCAGCCAAGATTTGGCGGGAGAGCTCACAGATACGCAGTATTTT
>TRBJ2-5|medium-sized|TRBD2|17|TRBV9
CASSGSYSGRAPETQYF
TGTGCCAGCAGCGGATCCTACAGCGGGAGGGCCCCAGAGACCCAGTACTTC
>TRBJ2-2|.|TRBD2|16|TRBV12-3/TRBV12-4
CASSPPLAGVSGELFF
TGTGCCAGCAGCCCGCCACTAGCGGGAGTGTCAGGGGAGCTGTTTTTT